Listed below are T cell receptor beta chains from one sample, sequenced in a study of human T cells and chemical hapten exposure. TCRdb reprocessed the RACE reads with MiXCR, giving one entry per CDR3 protein. Of approximately 74,000 distinct CDR3 sequences in the sample, around a third were seen once. The specimen was whole blood, collected in connection with sensitization to the hapten diphenylcyclopropenone (DPC). The source of these receptors is a man between 35 and 55 years old with alopecia areata. Some clones in this sample may be carry-over from other donors' samples. CDR3s include the opening cysteine and the closing phenylalanine or tryptophan.

CDR3: CASSQDGTGYNEQFF; V: TRBV4-3; J: TRBJ2-1
CDR3: CASNLAPRSNEQFF; V: TRBV28; J: TRBJ2-1
CDR3: CSASTASGGTQETQYF; V: TRBV20-1; J: TRBJ2-5
CDR3: CASSLGLQETQYF; V: TRBV5-4; J: TRBJ2-5
CDR3: CASSLAGNYGYTF; V: TRBV7-2; J: TRBJ1-2
CDR3: CASSRQGTDTQYF; V: TRBV7-3; J: TRBJ2-3
CDR3: CASSDPRESTGELFF; V: TRBV6-1; J: TRBJ2-2
CDR3: CASSRDRGHAEQYF; V: TRBV28; J: TRBJ2-7
CDR3: CAWSSGLVTDTQYF; V: TRBV30; J: TRBJ2-3
CDR3: CSATPWTGELFF; V: TRBV20-1; J: TRBJ2-2
CDR3: CASSSTPGRGKTDTQYF; V: TRBV4-1; J: TRBJ2-3
CDR3: CASSHVRDAHTGELFF; V: TRBV5-4; J: TRBJ2-2
CDR3: CASSPSGGTNEKLFF; V: TRBV11-2; J: TRBJ1-4
CDR3: CASSTTGPGELFF; V: TRBV27; J: TRBJ2-2
CDR3: CASSTGLSGNTIYF; V: TRBV7-9; J: TRBJ1-3
CDR3: CASSFDRGTDTQYF; V: TRBV7-2; J: TRBJ2-3
CDR3: CSVGGDYEQYF; V: TRBV29-1; J: TRBJ2-7
CDR3: CASSLVAPSSSPYNEQFF; V: TRBV12-3/TRBV12-4; J: TRBJ2-1
CDR3: CAWIPGLAYEQYF; V: TRBV30; J: TRBJ2-7
CDR3: CASSGPGPSYQETQYF; V: TRBV12-3/TRBV12-4; J: TRBJ2-5
CDR3: CASSLLAGAGNEQFF; V: TRBV12-3/TRBV12-4; J: TRBJ2-1
CDR3: CASSPSGQTSSGNTIYF; V: TRBV18; J: TRBJ1-3
CDR3: CASSLAETGPRDEQFF; V: TRBV12-3/TRBV12-4; J: TRBJ2-1
CDR3: CASSSDYQSTDTQYF; V: TRBV12-3/TRBV12-4; J: TRBJ2-3
CDR3: CASSHGSYNEQFF; V: TRBV3-1; J: TRBJ2-1
CDR3: CAISESNGIDQETQYF; V: TRBV10-3; J: TRBJ2-5
CDR3: CASSRLAGSSYNEQFF; V: TRBV12-3/TRBV12-4; J: TRBJ2-1
CDR3: CASSLRERGQDRGRKLFF; V: TRBV7-8; J: TRBJ1-4